Following are 11 T cell receptor beta chains from one sample sequenced in a study of cytomegalovirus exposure and HLA in healthy donors. A multiplex PCR was run with 60 Vbeta primers and 13 Jbeta primers. The data were produced by immunoSEQ multiplex PCR, yet TCRdb's version contains in-frame clones alone and is incomplete. The profile shows about 40,000 clones, roughly 64% of them singletons. Sequencing used PBMCs. These receptors came from a man in his sixties in good health and CMV-seropositive.

The genes are TRBV19 and TRBJ2-3; perhaps TRBD1 as D (5 bases). The CDR3 spans 15 residues. Trimming removed 1 base at V and 5 bases at J, with 13 bases between. CDR1 and CDR2 (germline): LNHDA, SQIVND (reference sequence). The CDR3 here is CASSIAGAPEDTQYF. The CDR3 region has the DNA TGTGCCAGTAGTATAGCTGGGGCCCCGGAAGATACGCAGTATTTT. The variable domain in full, with the rest retrieved from reference TRBV19 and TRBJ2-3, is DGGITQSPKYLFRKEGQNVTLSCEQNLNHDAMYWYRQDPGQGLRLIYYSQIVNDFQKGDIAEGYSVSREKKESFPLTVTSAQKNPTAFYLCASSIAGAPEDTQYFGPGTRLTVL.

This chain uses TRBV7-2 with TRBJ2-1; 7 bases are a match to TRBD2. V gave up 3 bases and J gave up 1 base; unmatched junction bases: 0. The CDR3 length is 14 residues. The germline CDR1 and CDR2 sequences are SGHTA and FQGNSA. In nucleotides, the CDR3 is TGTGCCAGCAGCTTGGGAGGGTCCTACAATGAGCAGTTCTTC. This gives the protein CASSLGGSYNEQFF.

This clone is a singleton in its sample. V is TRBV7-2 and J is TRBJ2-1, with 8 bases lining up with TRBD2. V shed 1 base and J 5 bases; nucleotides not matched to a gene: 7. The length of the CDR3 is 16 residues. From germline, CDR1 is SGHTA and CDR2 FQGNSA. CDR3 residues: CASSLVSGLADNEQFF. The CDR3 region has the DNA TGTGCCAGCAGCTTAGTTTCAGGACTAGCAGACAATGAGCAGTTCTTC.

The chain joins TRBV11-1 to TRBJ2-7, with D uncertain. The V end lost 5 bases, the J end lost 6 bases, and 14 bases lay between the germline ends. The length of the CDR3 is 13 residues. Germline V gene data show CDR1 as SGHAT and CDR2 as FQDESV (reference sequence). CDR3 nucleotide sequence: TGTGCCAGCAGCCCGACCTGGCCGGGCGAGCAGTACTTC. Translation: CASSPTWPGEQYF.

The rearrangement uses TRBV27 and TRBJ2-1; 11 bases agree with TRBD2. The CDR3 consists of 21 residues. Germline loops: CDR1 MNHEY, CDR2 SMNVEV (reference sequence). V shed 6 bases and J 0 bases; nucleotides not matched to a gene: 19. CDR3 amino acids: CASSQTPGLAEDPSSYNEQFF. In DNA, the CDR3 is TGTGCCAGCAGCCAAACTCCGGGACTAGCGGAAGACCCATCCTCCTACAATGAGCAGTTCTTC.

V gene TRBV10-3 combines with J gene TRBJ2-7; 11 nucleotides match TRBD1. CDR1 and CDR2 (germline): ENHRY, SYGVKD. This CDR3 is 15 amino acids long. Germline trimming cut 2 bases from V and 3 bases from J; bases unmatched to any gene: 3. The CDR3 sequence is CAISEAGTGGYEQYF. CDR3 bases: TGTGCCATCAGTGAGGCCGGGACAGGGGGCTACGAGCAGTACTTC.

This clone was counted between two and nine times. The chain recombines TRBV11-2 with TRBJ1-3; D perhaps matches TRBD1 (5 bases). There are 16 residues in the CDR3. The V end was cut by 4 bases, the J end by 0 bases, with 13 bases between. CDR1 and CDR2 (germline): SGHAT, FQNNGV. CDR3: CASSSPWTRSGNTIYF. CDR3 DNA: TGTGCCAGCAGCTCACCCTGGACACGCTCTGGAAACACCATATATTTT. The whole variable domain, filled in from reference TRBV11-2 and TRBJ1-3, reads EAGVAQSPRYKIIEKRQSVAFWCNPISGHATLYWYQQILGQGPKLLIQFQNNGVVDDSQLPKDRFSAERLKGVDSTLKIQPAKLEDSAVYLCASSSPWTRSGNTIYFGEGSWLTVV.

This clone occurred a few times. V gene TRBV5-6 combines with J gene TRBJ1-1; 8 bases are a match to TRBD1. The CDR3 totals 15 residues. Trimming at V came to 3 bases and at J to 6 bases, leaving 10 bases not matched to a gene. The germline V gene encodes CDR1 SGHDT and CDR2 YYEEEE. The CDR3 protein is CASSYQRTGMSEAFF. The CDR3 bases are TGTGCCAGCAGCTACCAGAGGACAGGGATGTCTGAAGCTTTCTTT.

This clone was seen only a few times. This chain links TRBV10-2 with TRBJ2-5; D might be TRBD1 (7 bases). V gave up 0 bases and J gave up 5 bases, with 13 bases separating them. The length of the CDR3 is 15 residues. Looked up from germline, CDR1 is WSHSY and CDR2 is SAAADI. As DNA, the CDR3 is TGCGCCAGCAGTGAGTCGACCAGGGGGAGGGAGACCCAGTACTTC. It encodes CASSESTRGRETQYF.

The chain is built from TRBV2 and TRBJ1-1; D not resolved. Trimming took 0 bases from V and 6 from J, leaving 14 bases between them. The germline CDR1 and CDR2 sequences are SNHLY and FYNNEI. The CDR3 is made up of 15 amino acids. CDR3 nucleotide sequence: TGTGCCAGCAGTGAAGCGCCAGGACCGAGGGCTGAAGCTTTCTTT. Its translation is CASSEAPGPRAEAFF.

The V call is TRBV9, the J call TRBJ2-7, with D maybe TRBD2 (5 bases). The CDR3 is 14 residues long. Germline V gives CDR1 SGDLS, CDR2 YYNGEE. V lost 0 bases to trimming and J lost 3 bases, with 10 bases between them. DNA of the CDR3: TGTGCCAGCAGCGTAGGTGACTATCTCTACGAGCAGTACTTC. It encodes CASSVGDYLYEQYF.